These T cell receptor beta chains were read from a single sample in a study of T-cell memory formation after mild COVID-19. TCRdb reprocessed the 5' RACE reads with MiXCR, giving one entry per CDR3 protein. Among 250,000 to 350,000 distinct CDR3 sequences listed, roughly a fifth were seen once. The specimen sequenced was PBMCs or a T cell subset sorted from them (not recorded which). The receptor set was obtained from a man aged 18 to 29 who had mild COVID-19 (a few samples of this study predate the infection). Cell type and time point are not known. CDR3s include the opening cysteine and the closing phenylalanine or tryptophan. The D gene is left open where the match is weak. Size is omitted from some rows. Given values are once, few, many or a class for expanded clones.

>.|TRBJ2-2|.|TRBV6-1
CASSDWTRELFF
TGTGCCAGCAGTGATTGGACCCGGGAGCTGTTTTTT
>.|TRBJ2-7|.|TRBV11-2
CASSSNEQYF
TGTGCCAGCAGCTCTAACGAGCAGTACTTC
>.|TRBJ1-2|.|TRBV7-9
CASSLEVTYGYTF
TGTGCCAGCAGCTTAGAAGTTACCTATGGCTACACCTTC
>.|TRBJ1-2|.|TRBV10-3
CAISEEKGGTGYGYTF
TGTGCCATCAGTGAAGAAAAGGGGGGCACGGGATATGGCTACACCTTC
>.|TRBJ2-7|TRBD1|TRBV9
CASSITGQDNYEQYF
TGTGCCAGCAGCATAACGGGACAGGACAACTACGAGCAGTACTTC
>many|TRBJ2-1|.|TRBV5-1
CASSLFPRGNYNEQFF
TGCGCCAGCAGCTTGTTCCCCCGGGGGAACTACAATGAGCAGTTCTTC
>.|TRBJ2-1|TRBD2|TRBV7-3
CASSLPEAGNNEQFF
TGTGCCAGCAGCCTCCCTGAAGCGGGGAACAATGAGCAGTTCTTC
>few|TRBJ2-5|TRBD2|TRBV4-1
CASSQPAGGETQYF
TGCGCCAGCAGCCAACCTGCGGGAGGAGAGACCCAGTACTTC
>.|TRBJ1-4|.|TRBV29-1
CSGGETEKLFF
TGCAGCGGGGGGGAGACTGAAAAACTGTTTTTT
>few|TRBJ2-5|.|TRBV15
CATSRDWRQEETQYF
TGTGCCACCAGCAGAGATTGGAGACAGGAAGAGACCCAGTACTTC
>few|TRBJ1-6|.|TRBV4-1
CASSQDREAPLHF
TGCGCCAGCAGCCAAGACAGGGAGGCACCCCTCCACTTT
>.|TRBJ2-7|TRBD2|TRBV5-1
CASSVISGGSSYEQYF
TGCGCCAGCAGCGTAATTAGCGGGGGGTCCTCCTACGAGCAGTACTTC
>.|TRBJ1-2|.|TRBV6-5
CASSYSMGGPNYGYTF
TGTGCCAGCAGTTACTCTATGGGGGGACCTAATTATGGCTACACCTTC